This T cell receptor (beta chain) was observed in a study of cytomegalovirus exposure and HLA in healthy donors. Study information: The 120 validation repertoires used the same platform as the 550 to 700 first-cohort repertoires (as reported by a later analysis). Study-wide findings and caveats: Among TCR sequences, most were rare, though some public TCRs appeared in many donors. Reports indicated that the classifier achieved high specificity and sensitivity in diagnosing cytomegalovirus status. According to a subsequent analysis, TCR clusters identified in the first cohort showed a tendency to co-occur across the 100 to 150 validation repertoires.

The CDR3 extends over 15 amino acids. Germline-derived CDR1 and CDR2 are MNHEY and SMNVEV (reference sequence). Between the trimmed V and J ends, which lost 6 bases and 8 bases, there was a span of 22 bases. Some clones are missing from TCRdb's copy, which holds only in-frame ones; the method was immunoSEQ multiplex PCR. This repertoire shows 200,000 or so clones, 80% to 90% found once; its top ten account for 2%. Regarding this clone: Antigen: not known.

The TCR was taken from a woman under 30 in good health and CMV-seropositive. The sequenced sample was PBMCs. The chain combines TRBV27 with TRBJ1-2; tentative D call: TRBD1 (6 bases). CDR3 region: CASSSLSGARGGYTF. The DNA of the CDR3 is TGTGCCAGCAGCTCCCTCTCAGGGGCTCGAGGGGGCTACACCTTC.